These 16 T cell receptor beta chains share one sample of origin, sequenced in a study of T cell responses to AZD1222 COVID-19 vaccine. The repertoire was sequenced with immunoSEQ multiplex PCR; TCRdb's copy has only in-frame clones and lacks some. Here the sample spans about 85,000 clones, less than 90% being singletons. Sequenced here: peripheral blood, sampled on day 0 of AZD1222 vaccination. The origin of the receptors is an adult in good health.

V is TRBV7-8 and J is TRBJ1-1; D is possibly TRBD1 (5 bases). Germline loops: CDR1 SGHVS, CDR2 FQNEAQ. The CDR3 spans 16 residues. V was trimmed by 7 bases and J by 5 bases, leaving 23 bases between them. The CDR3 DNA follows: TGTGCCAGCACCAATATGCTCGGGGCGGGATGGACTGAAGCTTTCTTT. This sequence encodes CASTNMLGAGWTEAFF.

This clone was recorded once. Other DNA sequences within the sample encode an identical CDR3. The rearrangement uses TRBV27 and TRBJ2-1, with 7 bases lining up with TRBD2. With 5 bases clipped from V and 0 bases from J, the junction kept 1 base outside the gene matches. CDR3 length: 14 residues. Germline CDR1 is MNHEY and CDR2 is SMNVEV (reference sequence). For the CDR3, the DNA is TGTGCCAGCAGTAGGGACTACTCCTACAATGAGCAGTTCTTC. Its protein is CASSRDYSYNEQFF.

CDR3 DNA sequence: TGCGCCAGCAGCCAAGAGGGACTAGCGGCCTACAATGAGCAGTTCTTC. Translating it yields CASSQEGLAAYNEQFF. The rearrangement joins TRBV4-1 to TRBJ2-1; TRBD2 aligns across 11 bases. From germline, CDR1 is MGHRA and CDR2 YSYEKL. This CDR3 contains 16 residues. Trimming removed 0 bases from V and 2 bases from J; junction bases left unmatched: 0.

The chain joins TRBV27 to TRBJ1-2; a possible D gene is TRBD1 (6 bases). CDR3 length equals 13 residues. The V end was cut by 6 bases, the J end by 4 bases, with 12 bases between. Germline lookup yields CDR1 MNHEY and CDR2 SMNVEV (reference sequence). CDR3: CASSNREGYGYTF. For the CDR3, the DNA is TGTGCCAGCAGCAACAGGGAAGGCTATGGCTACACCTTC.

The chain recombines TRBV28 with TRBJ1-5; a weak D match, TRBD1 (5 bases). CDR3 length: 16 amino acids. Looked up from germline, CDR1 is MDHEN and CDR2 is SYDVKM. Trimming removed 5 bases from V and 0 bases from J, with 14 bases in between. CDR3 sequence: CASSPRDYYSNQPQHF. Here the CDR3 DNA reads TGTGCCAGCAGTCCCAGGGATTATTATAGCAATCAGCCCCAGCATTTT. The whole variable domain, remainder taken from reference TRBV28 and TRBJ1-5, is DVKVTQSSRYLVKRTGEKVFLECVQDMDHENMFWYRQDPGLGLRLIYFSYDVKMKEKGDIPEGYSVSREKKERFSLILESASTNQTSMYLCASSPRDYYSNQPQHFGDGTRLSIL.

V gene TRBV1 combines with J gene TRBJ1-1. TRBV1 is described as a pseudogene. The length of the CDR3 is 17 residues. CDR3 region: CTSSRPQGILRGTEAFF. CDR3 bases: TGCACCAGCAGCCGCCCCCAGGGGATACTACGGGGGACTGAAGCTTTCTTT.

The chain couples TRBV5-1 to TRBJ1-4; 7 positions agree with TRBD1. Germline V gene data show CDR1 as SGHRS and CDR2 as YFSETQ. This CDR3 has 14 amino acids. V shed 0 bases and J 8 bases; nucleotides not matched to a gene: 4. The CDR3 spells CASSLGQGEEKLFF. The DNA for the CDR3 is TGCGCCAGCAGCTTGGGACAGGGAGAGGAAAAACTGTTTTTT.

This clone has a handful of counts. This chain joins TRBV29-1 and TRBJ2-5; D may match TRBD1 or TRBD2 (6 bases each). Germline CDR1 SQVTM, CDR2 ANQGSEA. Trimming shortened V by 0 bases and J by 1 base, and 18 bases separated the two germline ends. The CDR3 length is 17 residues. The CDR3 sequence: CSVEDGAGDSFQETQYF. The CDR3 coding sequence is TGCAGCGTTGAAGATGGGGCAGGGGACTCCTTCCAAGAGACCCAGTACTTC.

This clone was observed a few times. V is TRBV19 and J is TRBJ2-2, with 9 bases identical to TRBD1. The trim removed 4 bases at V and 7 bases at J, leaving 4 bases unmatched. Germline V gene data show CDR1 as LNHDA and CDR2 as SQIVND (reference sequence). There are 14 residues in the CDR3. The CDR3 bases are TGTGCCAGTAGTACTACAGGGGGCAACGGGGAGCTGTTTTTT. The encoded protein is CASSTTGGNGELFF.

The chain couples TRBV28 to TRBJ1-1, with 9 positions matching TRBD1. The germline V gene encodes CDR1 MDHEN and CDR2 SYDVKM. The length of the CDR3 is 14 residues. The J segment lost 5 bases and the V segment lost 6 bases, leaving 7 bases of the junction unmatched. The CDR3 is CASSSTGGRTEAFF. In DNA, the CDR3 is TGTGCCAGCAGCTCCACAGGGGGCCGAACTGAAGCTTTCTTT.

This rearrangement joins TRBV4-3 to TRBJ2-1; 11 bases line up with TRBD2. There are 17 residues in the CDR3. The V gene's germline CDR1 is LGHNA and CDR2 YSLEER. The J segment lost 8 bases and the V segment lost 0 bases, leaving 9 bases of the junction unmatched. This chain's CDR3 is CASSQDTGASGRYEQFF. The CDR3 bases are TGCGCCAGCAGCCAAGACACGGGGGCTAGCGGGAGGTATGAGCAGTTCTTC.

To note about this clone: This sample also contains other DNA sequences that code for the same CDR3. V and J are TRBV3-1 (or the pseudogene TRBV3-2) and TRBJ2-5; D gene ambiguous. The ends were cut back, 3 bases at V and 5 bases at J, with 7 bases in the middle. Germline V lookup: CDR1 LGHDT, CDR2 YNNKEL (reference sequence). The length of the CDR3 is 12 residues. DNA of the CDR3: TGTGCCAGCAGCCAGGCTAGGGAGACCCAGTACTTC. This encodes CASSQARETQYF.

This clone was seen a handful of times. The chain is built from TRBV25-1 and TRBJ1-6; D not certain. Between the trimmed V and J ends, which lost 6 bases and 14 bases, there was a span of 11 bases. Germline-derived CDR1 and CDR2 are MGHDK and SYGVNS. The CDR3 has 11 amino acids. The CDR3 DNA reads TGTGCCAGCAGCGGAATTTGGGCCCTCCACTTT. Its protein is CASSGIWALHF.

The V and J genes are TRBV27 and TRBJ2-5, with no clear D. From germline, CDR1 is MNHEY and CDR2 SMNVEV (reference sequence). Trimming left V 4 bases short and J 5 bases short, with 14 bases between. This CDR3 comprises 14 residues. The CDR3 protein is CASSSLQTLETQYF. DNA of the CDR3: TGTGCCAGCAGTTCCCTCCAAACCCTGGAGACCCAGTACTTC.

The V call is TRBV5-1, the J call TRBJ2-5, with 9 bases lining up with TRBD1. The CDR3 length is 15 residues. V was clipped by 3 bases and J by 4 bases; unmatched bases: 7. From germline, CDR1 is SGHRS and CDR2 YFSETQ. In DNA, the CDR3 is TGCGCCAGCAGCTCGACAGGGGGACAGGTAGAGACCCAGTACTTC. This translates into CASSSTGGQVETQYF.

This clone has only a few counts. CDR3 amino acids: CASSHGRGAVYEQYF. CDR3 DNA: TGTGCCAGCAGCCACGGGCGGGGGGCCGTGTACGAGCAGTACTTC. The chain carries TRBV3-1 (or the pseudogene TRBV3-2) and TRBJ2-7, with 8 bases identical to TRBD2. Looked up from germline, CDR1 is LGHDT and CDR2 is YNNKEL (reference sequence). V dropped 3 bases and J dropped 4; count of bases not matched to a gene: 8. The CDR3 contains 15 residues.